Listed here are 4 T cell receptor beta chains from one sample, sequenced in a study of T cell repertoires in cytomegalovirus infection. TCRdb independently ran MiXCR on the reads; one entry per CDR3 protein. This sample carries about 160,000 distinct CDR3 sequences, about a sixth of them seen once, and the ten largest clones take 18%. The sequenced sample was CD8+ T cells from PBMCs. These receptors originate from a human donor in good health (CMV status not recorded). Some clones in this sample may be carry-over from other donors' samples.

CDR3 loop: CASSLSWGSEQFF. For the CDR3, the DNA is TGTGCCAGCAGCTTATCTTGGGGGAGTGAGCAGTTCTTC. The chain combines TRBV7-2 with TRBJ2-1; D may be TRBD1 or TRBD2 (5 bases each). Germline V gene lookup returns CDR1 SGHTA and CDR2 FQGNSA. The CDR3 spans 13 residues. The ends were cut back, 2 bases at V and 9 bases at J, with 11 bases in the middle.

V is TRBV7-7 and J is TRBJ2-1; possible D gene TRBD1, 6 bases. CDR3 size: 12 residues. Trimming removed 4 bases from V and 7 bases from J, with 8 bases in between. From germline, CDR1 is SSHAT and CDR2 FNYEAQ (reference sequence). The CDR3 sequence is CASSSDRNEQFF. The CDR3, as DNA: TGTGCCAGCAGCTCCGACAGGAATGAGCAGTTCTTC. The full variable domain, in which reference TRBV7-7 and TRBJ2-1 provide the parts outside the CDR3, is GAGVSQSPRYKVTKRGQDVTLRCDPISSHATLYWYQQALGQGPEFLTYFNYEAQPDKSGLPSDRFSAERPEGSISTLTIQRTEQRDSAMYRCASSSDRNEQFFGPGTRLTVL.

The CDR3 reads CAVLVYNEQFF. CDR3 bases: TGTGCCGTCCTGGTCTACAATGAGCAGTTCTTC. The V and J genes are TRBV6-8 and TRBJ2-1; D ambiguous. Germline CDR1 and CDR2: MNHGY and SAAAGT. The CDR3 consists of 11 residues. Trimming shortened V by 11 bases and J by 3 bases, and 8 bases separated the two germline ends.

This clonotype was counted many times. This chain links TRBV7-9 with TRBJ1-2; D is undetermined. The V gene's germline CDR1 is SEHNR and CDR2 FQNEAQ (reference sequence). Trimming pared 2 bases from V and 4 bases from J, leaving 11 bases between. This CDR3 is 14 amino acids long. The CDR3 DNA reads as TGTGCCAGCAGCTTAAGCCGGAGCCTCTATGGCTACACCTTC. Its translation is CASSLSRSLYGYTF.